This T cell receptor (beta chain) was sequenced during a study of a mutant IDH1 vaccine in newly diagnosed glioma. Comment on this clone: Its antigen is not known.

Time point reported: week 35, safety follow-up. Each vaccine dose was 300 ug of mutant IDH1 20-mer peptide, with topical imiquimod. This table comes from immunoSEQ multiplex PCR, and its TCRdb copy is limited to in-frame clones, with some not included. The data hold tens of thousands of clones, with more than 65% observed a single time. This CDR3 comprises 14 residues. After removal of 5 bases from V and 2 bases from J, the junction contained 6 bases not matched to a gene. Germline V lookup: CDR1 KGHSH, CDR2 LQKENI. The receptor comes from a man aged 50 to 60 with glioma. This specimen was PBMCs, taken from a glioma patient whose treatment included an IDH1 peptide vaccine. The V call is TRBV18, the J call TRBJ2-7; TRBD1 agrees at 7 bases. The CDR3 loop reads CASSTSTGPYEQYF. The CDR3 region has the DNA TGTGCCAGCTCAACCTCGACAGGGCCCTACGAGCAGTACTTC.